Reported below is one T cell receptor beta chain. The sample originates from a study of blood T cell repertoires in COVID-19. About the research overall: Nucleic acid was either cDNA or gDNA, and it came from T cells, B-cell-depleted T cells, or PBMCs.

V was shortened by 2 bases and J by 4 bases, with 8 bases between the two germline ends. Looked up from germline, CDR1 is KGHSH and CDR2 is LQKENI. This CDR3 comprises 13 residues. Patients at the Seattle site were enrolled during active infection and followed longitudinally. This table comes from immunoSEQ multiplex PCR, and its TCRdb copy is limited to in-frame clones, with some not included. This table holds over 450,000 clones, 85% to 90% found once. The clonotype comes from a woman aged 45-60 years with COVID-19, enrolled during active disease. This chain uses TRBV18 with TRBJ1-2; D gene unclear. What was sequenced was peripheral blood. CDR3: CASSPEGSYGYTF. For the CDR3, the DNA is TGTGCCAGCTCACCAGAGGGTTCCTATGGCTACACCTTC.